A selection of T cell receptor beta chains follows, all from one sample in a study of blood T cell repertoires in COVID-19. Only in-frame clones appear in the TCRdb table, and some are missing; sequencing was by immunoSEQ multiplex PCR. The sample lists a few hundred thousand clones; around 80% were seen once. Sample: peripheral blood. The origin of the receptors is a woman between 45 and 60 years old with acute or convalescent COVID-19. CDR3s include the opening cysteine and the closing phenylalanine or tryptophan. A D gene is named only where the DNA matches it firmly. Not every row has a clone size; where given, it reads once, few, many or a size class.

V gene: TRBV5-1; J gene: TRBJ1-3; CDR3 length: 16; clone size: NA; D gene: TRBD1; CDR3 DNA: TGCGCCAGCAGTGCCACCCAGGGGGGATTTGGAAACACCATATATTTT; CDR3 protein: CASSATQGGFGNTIYF
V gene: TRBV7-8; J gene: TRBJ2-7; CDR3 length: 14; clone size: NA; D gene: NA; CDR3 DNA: TGTGCCAGCAGCCCACAGTCCGGGGCCTACGAGCAGTACTTC; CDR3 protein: CASSPQSGAYEQYF
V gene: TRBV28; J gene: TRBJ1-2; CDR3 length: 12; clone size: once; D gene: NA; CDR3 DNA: TGTGCCAGCACCCGACAAGACTATGGCTACACCTTC; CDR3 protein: CASTRQDYGYTF
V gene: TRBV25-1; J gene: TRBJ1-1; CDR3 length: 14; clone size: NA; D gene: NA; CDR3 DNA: TGTGCCAGCAGTGAATCTGGTGGAGCTTTAGAAGCTTTCTTT; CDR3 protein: CASSESGGALEAFF
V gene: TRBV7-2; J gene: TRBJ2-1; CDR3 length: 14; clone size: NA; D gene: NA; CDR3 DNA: TGTGCCAGCAGCTTATCACCTAGCAGGAATGAGCAGTTCTTC; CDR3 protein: CASSLSPSRNEQFF
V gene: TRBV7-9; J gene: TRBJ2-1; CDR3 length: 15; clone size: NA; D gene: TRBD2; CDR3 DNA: TGTGCCAGCAGCTTATATAGCGGGGGCAACAATGAGCAGTTCTTC; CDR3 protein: CASSLYSGGNNEQFF
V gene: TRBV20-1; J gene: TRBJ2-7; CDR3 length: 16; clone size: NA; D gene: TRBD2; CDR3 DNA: TGCAGTGCTAGTTCTAGCGGAATAAAGAGCTCCTACGAGCAGTACTTC; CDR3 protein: CSASSSGIKSSYEQYF
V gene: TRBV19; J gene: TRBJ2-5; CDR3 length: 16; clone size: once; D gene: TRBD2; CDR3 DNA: TGTGCCAGTAGTACGTCCGGGGGGGCAGGGCGAGAGACCCAGTACTTC; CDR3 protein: CASSTSGGAGRETQYF
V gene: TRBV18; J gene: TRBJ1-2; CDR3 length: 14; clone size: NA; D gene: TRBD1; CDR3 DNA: TGTGCCAGCTCACCAGGACAGGAGAACTATGGCTACACCTTC; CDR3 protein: CASSPGQENYGYTF
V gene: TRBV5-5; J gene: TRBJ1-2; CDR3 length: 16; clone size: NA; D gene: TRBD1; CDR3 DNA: TGTGCCAGCAGCCCTCCCCCGGGACAGGGCTACTATGGCTACACCTTC; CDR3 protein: CASSPPPGQGYYGYTF
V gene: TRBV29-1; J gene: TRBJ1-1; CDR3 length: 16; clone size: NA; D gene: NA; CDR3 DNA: TGCAGCGTAGGACCAGCAGGGGAACTTGGGAACACTGAAGCTTTCTTT; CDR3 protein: CSVGPAGELGNTEAFF
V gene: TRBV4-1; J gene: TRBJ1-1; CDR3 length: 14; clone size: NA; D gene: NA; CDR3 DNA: TGCGCCAGCAGCCAGCGCGAGGGGGACACTGAAGCTTTCTTT; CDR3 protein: CASSQREGDTEAFF
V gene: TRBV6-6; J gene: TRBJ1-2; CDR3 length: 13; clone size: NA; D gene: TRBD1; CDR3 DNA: TGTGCCAGCAGCCTCGGGACAGCTTATGGCTACACCTTC; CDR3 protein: CASSLGTAYGYTF
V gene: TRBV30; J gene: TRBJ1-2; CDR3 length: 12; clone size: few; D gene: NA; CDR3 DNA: TGTGCCTGGCGGAGCGATGACTATGGCTACACCTTC; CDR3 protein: CAWRSDDYGYTF
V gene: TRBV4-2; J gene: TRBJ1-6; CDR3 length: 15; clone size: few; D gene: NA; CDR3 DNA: TGTGCCAGCAGCCAAGAGGAGGGGATAAGTTCACCCCTCCACTTT; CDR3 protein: CASSQEEGISSPLHF
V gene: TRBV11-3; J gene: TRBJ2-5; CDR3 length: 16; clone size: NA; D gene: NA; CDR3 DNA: TGTGCCAGCAGCTTAGGGGGCGGGGGCCATCAAGAGACCCAGTACTTC; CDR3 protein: CASSLGGGGHQETQYF
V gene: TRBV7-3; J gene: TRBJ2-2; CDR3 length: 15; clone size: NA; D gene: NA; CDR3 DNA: TGTGCCAGCAGCCCACAAGAGGCGAACACCGGGGAGCTGTTTTTT; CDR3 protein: CASSPQEANTGELFF
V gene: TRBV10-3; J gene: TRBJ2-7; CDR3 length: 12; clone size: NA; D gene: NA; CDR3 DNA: TGTGCCATCAGTGAATATTCGTACGAGCAGTACTTC; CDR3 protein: CAISEYSYEQYF
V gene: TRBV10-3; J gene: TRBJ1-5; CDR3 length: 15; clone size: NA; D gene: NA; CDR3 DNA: TGTGCCATCAGTGAAAGGGAGGTGGATGGTCAGCCCCAGCATTTT; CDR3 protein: CAISEREVDGQPQHF
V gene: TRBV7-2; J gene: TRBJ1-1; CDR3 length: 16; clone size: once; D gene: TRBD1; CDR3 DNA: TGTGCCAGCAGCCTAGCGACAGGGGGCCTGTTCACTGAAGCTTTCTTT; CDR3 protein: CASSLATGGLFTEAFF
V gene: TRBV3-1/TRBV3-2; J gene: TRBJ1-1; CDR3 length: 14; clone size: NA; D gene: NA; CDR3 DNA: TGTGCCAGCAGCCAAGAGATCACAGGGATGGAAGCTTTCTTT; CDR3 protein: CASSQEITGMEAFF
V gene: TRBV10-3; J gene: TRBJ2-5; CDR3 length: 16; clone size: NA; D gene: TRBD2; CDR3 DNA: TGTGCCATCAGTGAGTCCCTAGCGGGGGTCCAAGAGACCCAGTACTTC; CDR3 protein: CAISESLAGVQETQYF
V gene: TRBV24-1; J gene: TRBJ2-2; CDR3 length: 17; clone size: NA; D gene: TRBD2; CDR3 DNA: TGTGCCACCAGTGATCCGGGACTAGCGGCAAACACCGGGGAGCTGTTTTTT; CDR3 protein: CATSDPGLAANTGELFF
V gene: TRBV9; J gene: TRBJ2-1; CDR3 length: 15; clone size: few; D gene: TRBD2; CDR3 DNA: TGTGCCAGCAGCATCGGGGGCGGGAGGGGCAATGAGCAGTTCTTC; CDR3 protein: CASSIGGGRGNEQFF
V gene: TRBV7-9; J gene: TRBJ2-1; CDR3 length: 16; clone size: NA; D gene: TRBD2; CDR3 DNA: TGTGCCAGCAGCCCCCGGGAGGGAGGGGGTTACAATGAGCAGTTCTTC; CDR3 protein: CASSPREGGGYNEQFF